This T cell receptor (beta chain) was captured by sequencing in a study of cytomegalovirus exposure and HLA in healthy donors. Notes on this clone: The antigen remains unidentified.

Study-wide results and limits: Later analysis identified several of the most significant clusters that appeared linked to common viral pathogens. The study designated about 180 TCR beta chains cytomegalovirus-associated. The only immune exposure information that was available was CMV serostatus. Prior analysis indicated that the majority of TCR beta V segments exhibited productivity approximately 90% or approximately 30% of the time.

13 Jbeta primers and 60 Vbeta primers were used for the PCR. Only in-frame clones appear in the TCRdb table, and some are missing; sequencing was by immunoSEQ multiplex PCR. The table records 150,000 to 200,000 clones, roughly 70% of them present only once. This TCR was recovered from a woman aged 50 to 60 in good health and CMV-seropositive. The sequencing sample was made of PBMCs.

This chain's CDR3 is CASSWGQGADEAFF. DNA of the CDR3: TGTGCCAGCAGCTGGGGACAGGGAGCGGATGAAGCTTTCTTT. V is TRBV5-4 and J is TRBJ1-1; 9 nucleotides match TRBD1. The V segment lost 3 bases and the J segment 7 bases; nucleotides outside the gene matches: 7. This CDR3 comprises 14 residues. Germline CDR1 SGHNT, CDR2 YYREEE (reference sequence).